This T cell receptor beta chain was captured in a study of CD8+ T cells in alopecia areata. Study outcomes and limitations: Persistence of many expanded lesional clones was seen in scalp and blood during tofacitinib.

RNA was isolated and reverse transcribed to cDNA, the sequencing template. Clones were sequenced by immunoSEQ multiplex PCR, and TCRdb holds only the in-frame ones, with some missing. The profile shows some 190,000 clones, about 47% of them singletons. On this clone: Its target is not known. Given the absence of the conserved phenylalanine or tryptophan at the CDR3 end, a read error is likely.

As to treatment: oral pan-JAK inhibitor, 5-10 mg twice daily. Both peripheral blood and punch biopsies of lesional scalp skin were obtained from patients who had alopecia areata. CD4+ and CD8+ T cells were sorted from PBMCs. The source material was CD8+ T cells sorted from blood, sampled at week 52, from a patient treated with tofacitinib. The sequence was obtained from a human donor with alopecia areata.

CDR3 in amino acids: CASSLRQAVNTEAFS. The CDR3 nucleotides read TGTGCCAGCAGCTTGCGACAGGCCGTTAACACTGAAGCTTTCTCT. The gene calls are TRBV5-6 and TRBJ1-1; D possibly corresponds to TRBD1 (6 bases). V lost 1 base and J lost 2, with 12 bases in between. Germline CDR1 and CDR2: SGHDT and YYEEEE. The CDR3 spans 15 residues.